This entry describes one TCR beta chain. The antigen is unknown. The V and J ends lost 4 bases and 10 bases, in that order; junction bases with no gene match: 11. The CDR3 length is 15 residues. CDR1 is PRHDT and CDR2 is FYEKMQ in the germline V gene (reference sequence). The PCR had 60 Vbeta and 13 Jbeta primers. The assay was immunoSEQ multiplex PCR, and TCRdb's table has in-frame clones only and misses some. Among under 200,000 clones listed, approximately 78% were seen once. Donors had nominal health at sampling but likely had unrecorded immune exposures. This sample is part of a study of cytomegalovirus exposure and HLA in healthy donors. Findings of the study overall: Most TCR sequences proved rare, with some public TCRs found in many donors.

The receptor comes from a woman between 18 and 29 years old in good health and CMV-seronegative. The chain couples TRBV13 to TRBJ2-1; the match to TRBD1 covers 9 bases. The source material was PBMCs. The CDR3 sequence is CASSSLLTGGKEQFF. In DNA form, the CDR3 reads TGTGCCAGCAGCTCCTTGTTGACAGGGGGAAAGGAGCAGTTCTTC.